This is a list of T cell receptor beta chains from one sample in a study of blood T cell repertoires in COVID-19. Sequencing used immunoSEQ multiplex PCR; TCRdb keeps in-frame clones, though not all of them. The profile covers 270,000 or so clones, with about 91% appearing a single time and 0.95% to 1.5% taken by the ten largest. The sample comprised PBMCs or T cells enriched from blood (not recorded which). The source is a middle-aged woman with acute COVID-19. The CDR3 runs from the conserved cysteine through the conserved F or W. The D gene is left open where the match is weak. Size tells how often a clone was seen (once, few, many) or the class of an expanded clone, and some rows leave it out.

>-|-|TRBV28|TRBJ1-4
TGTGCCAGCAGTCCCGGGGGGATATCGTATGAAAAACTGTTTTTT
CASSPGGISYEKLFF
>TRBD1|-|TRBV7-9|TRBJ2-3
TGTGCCAGCAGCTTAAAGTCTGGACAGGGCTCTTTGGATACGCAGTATTTT
CASSLKSGQGSLDTQYF
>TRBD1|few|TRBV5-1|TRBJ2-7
TGCGCCAGCAGCTTAGAGGGGACAGGCGGCGAGCAGTACTTC
CASSLEGTGGEQYF
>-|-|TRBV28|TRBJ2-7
TGTGCCAGCAGTTTACAGGGAAGCTCCTACGAGCAGTACTTC
CASSLQGSSYEQYF
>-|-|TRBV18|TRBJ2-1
TGTGCCAGCTCACCTAGGGCTAGCGATTACAATGAGCAGTTCTTC
CASSPRASDYNEQFF
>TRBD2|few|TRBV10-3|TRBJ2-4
TGTGCCACCACCTCAGGACTAGAAGGAAACATTCAGTACTTC
CATTSGLEGNIQYF
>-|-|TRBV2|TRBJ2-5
TGTGCCAGCATTTTCGGGAAAGAGACCCAGTACTTC
CASIFGKETQYF
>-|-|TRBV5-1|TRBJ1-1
TGCGCCAGCAGCCCCGGAGGCAGGCAAACTTGGACTGAAGCTTTCTTT
CASSPGGRQTWTEAFF
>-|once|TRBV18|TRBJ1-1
TGTGCCAGCTCACCAGTCGGAGAGAGAAACACTGAAGCTTTCTTT
CASSPVGERNTEAFF
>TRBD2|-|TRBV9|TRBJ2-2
TGTGCCAGCAGCGGTCTAGCGGGAGGTTACACCGGGGAGCTGTTTTTT
CASSGLAGGYTGELFF
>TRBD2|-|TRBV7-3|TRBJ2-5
TGTGCCAGCAGCTTAAATCCCCTCGGGGCGGGAGAGAAAGAGACCCAGTACTTC
CASSLNPLGAGEKETQYF
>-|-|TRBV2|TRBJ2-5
TGTGCCAGCACCCAGGGGGAGACCCAGTACTTC
CASTQGETQYF
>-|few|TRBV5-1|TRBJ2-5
TGCGCCAGCAGCTTGGCCGAGGGTTACGAGACCCAGTACTTC
CASSLAEGYETQYF
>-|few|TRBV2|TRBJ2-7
TGTGCCAGCACAAGACAGGAATCCTACGAGCAGTACTTC
CASTRQESYEQYF
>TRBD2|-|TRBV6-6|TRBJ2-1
TGTGCCAGCAGTATACTAGCGGACTCCTACAATGAGCAGTTCTTC
CASSILADSYNEQFF
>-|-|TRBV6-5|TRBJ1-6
TGTGCCAGCACCACCCCAGGGCGGCGTAATTCACCCCTCCACTTT
CASTTPGRRNSPLHF
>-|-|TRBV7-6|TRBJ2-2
TGTGCCAGCAGGCGGGACACCGGGGAGCTGTTTTTT
CASRRDTGELFF
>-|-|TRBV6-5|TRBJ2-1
TGTGCCAGCGGCGGGCAGCTTAACAATGAGCAGTTCTTC
CASGGQLNNEQFF
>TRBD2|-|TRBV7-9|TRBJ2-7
TGTGCCAGCAGCTTATCTGGGGCTAGCGGGAACTACGAGCAGTACTTC
CASSLSGASGNYEQYF
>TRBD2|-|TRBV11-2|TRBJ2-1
TGTGCCAGCAGCTTAGATCGGACTAGTGGCGGTGAGCAGTTCTTC
CASSLDRTSGGEQFF
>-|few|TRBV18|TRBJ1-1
TGTGCCAGCTCACCAATCAGGGGAACTGAAGCTTTCTTT
CASSPIRGTEAFF
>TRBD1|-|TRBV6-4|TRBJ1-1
TGTGCCAGCAGGTTCGAACAGGGGTCGGCTGAAGCTTTCTTT
CASRFEQGSAEAFF
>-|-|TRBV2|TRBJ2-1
TGTGCCAGCAAAGGACTAAACAATGAGCAGTTCTTC
CASKGLNNEQFF
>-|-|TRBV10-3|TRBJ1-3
TGTGCCATCAGGGTGGACAGCGGAGGATTGGACACCATATATTTT
CAIRVDSGGLDTIYF
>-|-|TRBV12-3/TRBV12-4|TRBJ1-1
TGTGCCGCAGGGTTTGGGAACACTGAAGCTTTCTTT
CAAGFGNTEAFF
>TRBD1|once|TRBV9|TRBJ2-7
TGTGCCAGCAGCCCACAGGGGGCGGGATGGACCTACGAGCAGTACTTC
CASSPQGAGWTYEQYF
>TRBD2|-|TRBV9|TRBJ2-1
TGTGCCAGCAGCGTAGAAGTGGCGGGAGCCTGGAATGAGCAGTTCTTC
CASSVEVAGAWNEQFF
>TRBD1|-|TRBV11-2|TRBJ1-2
TGTGCCAGCAGCTCAATCCTTCGGACAGGGACAGGAGGCTACACCTTC
CASSSILRTGTGGYTF
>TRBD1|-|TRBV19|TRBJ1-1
TGTGCCAGTAGTATGGACACACAGGGGCCAGCTGAAGCTTTCTTT
CASSMDTQGPAEAFF
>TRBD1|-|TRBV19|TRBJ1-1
TGTGCCAGTAGTAGGATAAGAGACAGGGGTGGTGAAGCTTTCTTT
CASSRIRDRGGEAFF
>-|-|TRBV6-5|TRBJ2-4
TGTGCCAGCAGTTACTCTAGGCAGCGGAACATTCAGTACTTC
CASSYSRQRNIQYF
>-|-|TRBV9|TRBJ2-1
TGTGCCAGCAGCCCCTGGGGGCCCGACAATGAGCAGTTCTTC
CASSPWGPDNEQFF